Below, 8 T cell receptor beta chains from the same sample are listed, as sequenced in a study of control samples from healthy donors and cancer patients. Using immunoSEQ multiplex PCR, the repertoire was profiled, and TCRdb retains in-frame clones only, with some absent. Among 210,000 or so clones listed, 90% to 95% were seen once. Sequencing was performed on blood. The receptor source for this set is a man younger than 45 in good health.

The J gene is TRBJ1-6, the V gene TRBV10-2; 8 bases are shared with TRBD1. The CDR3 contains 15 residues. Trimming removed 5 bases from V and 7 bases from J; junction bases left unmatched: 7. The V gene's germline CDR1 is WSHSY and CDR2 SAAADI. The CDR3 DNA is TGCGCCAGCAGTATGGCAGGGGGCAGGAATTCACCCCTCCACTTT. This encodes CASSMAGGRNSPLHF.

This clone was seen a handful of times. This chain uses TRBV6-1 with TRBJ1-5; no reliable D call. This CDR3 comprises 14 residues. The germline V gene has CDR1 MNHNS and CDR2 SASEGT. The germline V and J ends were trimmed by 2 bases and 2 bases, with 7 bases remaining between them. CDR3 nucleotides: TGTGCCAGCAGTGAACAAACAGGCAATCAGCCCCAGCATTTT. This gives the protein CASSEQTGNQPQHF.

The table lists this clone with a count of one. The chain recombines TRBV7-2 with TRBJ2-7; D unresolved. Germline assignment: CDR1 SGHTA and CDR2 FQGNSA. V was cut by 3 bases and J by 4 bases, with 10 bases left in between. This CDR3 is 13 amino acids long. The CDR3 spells CASSFSLEYEQYF. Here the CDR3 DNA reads TGTGCCAGCAGCTTCAGCCTGGAGTACGAGCAGTACTTC.

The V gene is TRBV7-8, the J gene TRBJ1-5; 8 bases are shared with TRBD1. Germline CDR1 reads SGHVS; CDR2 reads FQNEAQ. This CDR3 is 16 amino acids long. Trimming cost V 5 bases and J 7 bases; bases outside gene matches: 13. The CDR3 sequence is CASSTKPGGKIQPQHF. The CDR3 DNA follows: TGTGCCAGCAGCACTAAACCAGGGGGCAAGATCCAGCCCCAGCATTTT.

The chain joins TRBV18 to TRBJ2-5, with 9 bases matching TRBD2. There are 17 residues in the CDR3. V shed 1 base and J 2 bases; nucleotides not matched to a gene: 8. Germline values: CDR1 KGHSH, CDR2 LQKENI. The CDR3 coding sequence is TGTGCCAGCTCACCACTAGCGGGGGACTTTCGACAAGAGACCCAGTACTTC. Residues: CASSPLAGDFRQETQYF. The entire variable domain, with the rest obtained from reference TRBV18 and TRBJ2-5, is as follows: NAGVMQNPRHLVRRRGQEARLRCSPMKGHSHVYWYRQLPEEGLKFMVYLQKENIIDESGMPKERFSAEFPKEGPSILRIQQVVRGDSAAYFCASSPLAGDFRQETQYFGPGTRLLVL.

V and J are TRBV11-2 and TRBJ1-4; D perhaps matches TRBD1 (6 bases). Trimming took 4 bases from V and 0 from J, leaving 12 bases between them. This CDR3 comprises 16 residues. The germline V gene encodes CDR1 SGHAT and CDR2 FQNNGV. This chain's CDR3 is CASSSTRGATNEKLFF. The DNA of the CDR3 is TGTGCCAGCAGCTCGACCAGGGGTGCAACTAATGAAAAACTGTTTTTT.

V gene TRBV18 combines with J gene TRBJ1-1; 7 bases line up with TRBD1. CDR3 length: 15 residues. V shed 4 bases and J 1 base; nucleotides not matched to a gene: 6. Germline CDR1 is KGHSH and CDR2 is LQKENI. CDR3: CASSRMDRSNTEAFF. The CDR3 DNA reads TGTGCCAGCTCACGGATGGACAGGTCGAACACTGAAGCTTTCTTT.

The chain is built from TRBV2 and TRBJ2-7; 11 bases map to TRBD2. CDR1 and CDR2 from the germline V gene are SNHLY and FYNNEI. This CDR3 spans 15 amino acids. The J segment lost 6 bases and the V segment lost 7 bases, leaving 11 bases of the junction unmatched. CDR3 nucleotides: TGTGCCAGCACATTAGGGACTAGCGGACCCGCCGAGCAGTACTTC. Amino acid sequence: CASTLGTSGPAEQYF. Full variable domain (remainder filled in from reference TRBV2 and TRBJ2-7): EPEVTQTPSHQVTQMGQEVILRCVPISNHLYFYWYRQILGQKVEFLVSFYNNEISEKSEIFDDQFSVERPDGSNFTLKIRSTKLEDSAMYFCASTLGTSGPAEQYFGPGTRLTVT.